This entry is about one T cell receptor beta chain. The sample is drawn from a study of shared clonotypes between healthy human individuals. It was CD45RO-negative cells, positively selected for CCR7, that made up naive CD8 cells, with terminally differentiated effector memory CD45RA+ cells excluded. Each sorted subset replicate got 200 ng genomic DNA, 30,000 or so genomes. The data were produced by immunoSEQ multiplex PCR, yet TCRdb's version contains in-frame clones alone and is incomplete. Of more than 2 million clones in the sample, just over 90% are singletons; the top ten hold about 1.6%. The specimen was naive CD8+ T cells from PBMCs. The clonotype originates from a man in his late teens or twenties in good health. Some clones in this sample may be carry-over from other donors' samples.

The DNA for the CDR3 is TGTGCCAGCAGCTTGCTAGCGGCACGCTCCTACGAGCAGTACTTC. This encodes CASSLLAARSYEQYF. The rearrangement uses TRBV5-8 and TRBJ2-7, with TRBD2 matching over 7 bases. The CDR3 loop spans 15 amino acids. Trimming took 1 base from V and 0 from J; bases not matched to a gene: 4. Germline V gene lookup returns CDR1 SGHTS and CDR2 YDEGEE.